This entry is about one TCR beta chain. In the study's own analysis: It was from reference gene primer amplification that nucleated cell counts were estimated. The assay was immunoSEQ multiplex PCR, and TCRdb's table has in-frame clones only and misses some. V, J and clone size are those of that table, while D and trimming were read from the DNA. The sample contains some 150,000 clones, more than 65% of which appear only once. The sample comes from a study of blood T cell repertoires in COVID-19. Study background: COVID-19 samples collected from the United States, Italy and Spain covered acute and convalescent phases. The analysed material was cDNA or gDNA that came from T cells, B-cell-depleted T cells, or PBMCs.

V lost 8 bases to trimming and J lost 8 bases, with 15 bases between them. Germline CDR1 and CDR2: SEHNR and FQNEAQ (reference sequence). CDR3 length: 12 residues. This receptor was taken from a woman between 45 and 65 years old in a cohort sampled during active or convalescent COVID-19. Sequencing input: peripheral blood. The chain carries TRBV7-9 and TRBJ1-2; D is unclear. CDR3 protein: CASSNSGGGYTF. DNA for the CDR3: TGTGCCAGCTCCAATTCCGGAGGAGGCTACACCTTC.